A single sample gave rise to the 29 T cell receptor beta chains below, sequenced in a study of blood T cell repertoires in COVID-19. The method was immunoSEQ multiplex PCR; TCRdb's version includes in-frame clones alone and lacks a portion of them. The table includes over 250,000 clones, around 92% detected once. The sample comprised peripheral blood. The receptors here all came from a person aged 18 to 35 with COVID-19, enrolled during active disease.

V gene TRBV2 combines with J gene TRBJ1-2; D is undetermined. CDR1 is SNHLY and CDR2 is FYNNEI in the germline V gene. The V end was cut by 6 bases, the J end by 0 bases, with 14 bases between. This CDR3 is built from 15 residues. CDR3 in DNA: TGTGCCAGCAGGGAGGGCCCGGCTTCTAACTATGGCTACACCTTC. Residues: CASREGPASNYGYTF.

This chain joins TRBV6-1 and TRBJ2-5, with D perhaps TRBD2 (6 bases). This CDR3 contains 14 residues. Per the germline V gene, CDR1 is MNHNS and CDR2 is SASEGT. V gave up 6 bases and J gave up 2 bases, with 13 bases separating them. CDR3 residues: CASSLGTGQETQYF. DNA for the CDR3: TGTGCCAGCAGCCTAGGGACTGGACAAGAGACCCAGTACTTC.

The chain is built from TRBV4-3 and TRBJ2-7, with D tentatively TRBD1 (6 bases). Germline V CDR1 and CDR2: LGHNA, YSLEER. V was trimmed by 1 base and J by 8 bases, leaving 12 bases between them. This CDR3 region has 13 residues. Here the CDR3 reads CASSQGTEAQQYF. In nucleotides, the CDR3 is TGCGCCAGCAGCCAAGGGACAGAAGCCCAGCAGTACTTC.

This CDR3 reads CASSPSVLQNEQFF. The CDR3, as DNA: TGTGCCAGCAGCCCTAGCGTACTACAGAATGAGCAGTTCTTC. The V and J genes are TRBV7-2 and TRBJ2-1; maybe TRBD2 (6 bases). V dropped 5 bases and J dropped 7 bases, with 15 bases sitting between them. The germline V gene has CDR1 SGHTA and CDR2 FQGNSA. This CDR3 has 14 amino acids. The full variable domain, with the rest looked up from reference TRBV7-2 and TRBJ2-1, is GAGVSQSPSNKVTEKGKDVELRCDPISGHTALYWYRQSLGQGLEFLIYFQGNSAPDKSGLPSDRFSAERTGGSVSTLTIQRTQQEDSAVYLCASSPSVLQNEQFFGPGTRLTVL.

The V and J genes are TRBV6-1 and TRBJ1-6, with 9 bases lining up with TRBD1. CDR1 and CDR2 from the germline V gene are MNHNS and SASEGT. This CDR3 region has 18 residues. V lost 0 bases, J lost 4 bases, and 7 bases stayed unmatched. CDR3 sequence reads: CASSEAVDRGLYNSPLHF. DNA of the CDR3: TGTGCCAGCAGTGAAGCGGTGGACAGGGGCCTTTATAATTCACCCCTCCACTTT.

The rearrangement joins TRBV12-3 or TRBV12-4 to TRBJ1-2; D is undetermined. The CDR3 sequence is 13 residues long. Trimming cost V 3 bases and J 8 bases, with 13 bases left between them. CDR3 sequence: CASSFGTVLGYTF. The CDR3 nucleotides read TGTGCCAGCAGTTTCGGTACAGTTTTAGGCTACACCTTC.

V gene TRBV7-8 combines with J gene TRBJ1-5, with TRBD1 matching 8 bases. In germline, CDR1 is SGHVS, CDR2 FQNEAQ. CDR3 size: 15 residues. With V trimmed by 1 base and J by 4 bases, 3 bases remained unmatched. CDR3: CASSLDRTGNQPQHF. CDR3 in DNA: TGTGCCAGCAGCTTAGATCGGACAGGGAATCAGCCCCAGCATTTT.

The chain has TRBV19 and TRBJ2-7; 8 nucleotides match TRBD2. This CDR3 spans 16 amino acids. Germline values: CDR1 LNHDA, CDR2 SQIVND (reference sequence). Germline trimming cut 5 bases from V and 0 bases from J; bases unmatched to any gene: 9. The CDR3 bases are TGTGCCAGTAGTCTCGCGCCGGGACTAGTCTCCTACGAGCAGTACTTC. Protein product: CASSLAPGLVSYEQYF.

V gene TRBV28 combines with J gene TRBJ2-7; TRBD1 might be the D (7 bases). The germline CDR1 and CDR2 sequences are MDHEN and SYDVKM. The CDR3 is made up of 15 amino acids. V was trimmed by 6 bases and J by 3 bases, leaving 18 bases between them. CDR3 sequence: CASSPPGGLFYEQYF. As DNA, the CDR3 is TGTGCCAGCAGCCCCCCAGGGGGGTTGTTCTACGAGCAGTACTTC. Drawing the rest from reference TRBV28 and TRBJ2-7, the complete variable domain is DVKVTQSSRYLVKRTGEKVFLECVQDMDHENMFWYRQDPGLGLRLIYFSYDVKMKEKGDIPEGYSVSREKKERFSLILESASTNQTSMYLCASSPPGGLFYEQYFGPGTRLTVT.

This chain links TRBV6-6 with TRBJ2-1, with 11 positions matching TRBD2. This CDR3 contains 15 residues. CDR1 is MNHNY, CDR2 SVGAGI, per germline (reference sequence). The J segment lost 4 bases and the V segment lost 4 bases, leaving 3 bases of the junction unmatched. CDR3 DNA: TGTGCCAGCAGTTGGGGACTAGCGGAGTACAATGAGCAGTTCTTC. It encodes CASSWGLAEYNEQFF.

The CDR3: CASRLLAAPQETQYF. CDR3 nucleotide sequence: TGTGCCAGTAGACTACTAGCGGCACCTCAAGAGACCCAGTACTTC. This sequence joins TRBV19 and TRBJ2-5; 8 positions agree with TRBD2. The CDR3 consists of 15 residues. Germline assignment: CDR1 LNHDA and CDR2 SQIVND (reference sequence). The V segment lost 6 bases and the J segment 2 bases; nucleotides outside the gene matches: 8.

V and J are TRBV13 and TRBJ2-7; 8 bases fit TRBD2. The CDR3 is made up of 19 amino acids. V shed 1 base and J 4 bases; nucleotides not matched to a gene: 18. CDR1 is PRHDT, CDR2 FYEKMQ, per germline (reference sequence). In nucleotides, the CDR3 is TGTGCCAGCAGCTTAGTTTTAGCGGGAATCCCCAAGCTTGCGTACGAGCAGTACTTC. Its translation is CASSLVLAGIPKLAYEQYF.

The chain recombines TRBV7-8 with TRBJ2-1; D is uncertain. The CDR3 extends over 13 amino acids. In germline, CDR1 is SGHVS, CDR2 FQNEAQ. Trimming pared 2 bases from V and 9 bases from J, leaving 11 bases between. CDR3 loop: CASSLYSSAEQFF. The CDR3 DNA reads as TGTGCCAGCAGCTTATACAGTTCAGCTGAGCAGTTCTTC.

The CDR3 loop is CASTAHPGVSTDTQYF. For the CDR3, the DNA is TGCGCCAGCACCGCTCACCCGGGAGTTTCCACAGATACGCAGTATTTT. J is TRBJ2-3 and V is TRBV10-2; possibly TRBD2 for D (6 bases). Trimming pared 7 bases from V and 2 bases from J, leaving 19 bases between. Germline V gene sequence: CDR1 WSHSY, CDR2 SAAADI. The CDR3 sequence is 16 residues long.

This clone appeared a few times. The V call is TRBV5-4, the J call TRBJ2-7, with 8 bases identical to TRBD2. CDR3 length equals 14 residues. The ends lost 4 bases at V and 3 bases at J; junction bases unmatched: 6. CDR1 is SGHNT and CDR2 is YYREEE in the germline V gene (reference sequence). CDR3 residues: CASSISGISYEQYF. The CDR3 DNA follows: TGTGCCAGCAGCATTAGCGGGATAAGCTACGAGCAGTACTTC.

The V and J genes are TRBV27 and TRBJ1-1; TRBD1 might be the D (5 bases). The CDR3 length is 14 residues. CDR1 is MNHEY and CDR2 is SMNVEV in the germline V gene (reference sequence). With 7 bases removed from V and 4 bases from J, the gap between germline ends came to 16 bases. The CDR3 nucleotides read TGTGCCAGCAACGAGGAAGGGGCTGGCACTGAAGCTTTCTTT. It encodes CASNEEGAGTEAFF.

This clone has just one count. The chain is built from TRBV5-8 and TRBJ2-3; 15 bases match TRBD2. Germline V gene lookup returns CDR1 SGHTS and CDR2 YDEGEE. The CDR3 runs 20 residues. The junction had 10 bases not matched to a gene; V was cut back by 2 bases and J by 0 bases. The CDR3 DNA reads TGTGCCAGCAGCTTTTTCCCGGGACTAGCGGGGGGATATAGCACAGATACGCAGTATTTT. It specifies CASSFFPGLAGGYSTDTQYF.

The V and J genes are TRBV19 and TRBJ2-5; weak D call: TRBD2 (7 bases). The germline CDR1 and CDR2 sequences are LNHDA and SQIVND (reference sequence). V lost 0 bases and J 4 bases, leaving 12 bases between the germline ends. This CDR3 is 15 amino acids long. The CDR3 loop is CASSIDSGGAETQYF. CDR3 DNA: TGTGCCAGTAGTATAGATTCGGGGGGCGCAGAGACCCAGTACTTC.

As regards this clone: The sample carries other DNA sequences with the same CDR3. The rearrangement joins TRBV5-4 to TRBJ2-3; TRBD2 might be the D (6 bases). The germline CDR1 and CDR2 sequences are SGHNT and YYREEE (reference sequence). The CDR3 consists of 15 residues. Trimming pared 0 bases from V and 0 bases from J, leaving 8 bases between. CDR3 DNA sequence: TGTGCCAGCAGCTTGGCGGGAGTGAGCACAGATACGCAGTATTTT. Translated: CASSLAGVSTDTQYF.

This clone was counted once. The genes are TRBV7-9 and TRBJ2-1; TRBD2 is a possible D gene (6 bases). This CDR3 contains 12 residues. Germline CDR1 and CDR2: SEHNR and FQNEAQ (reference sequence). The ends were cut back, 8 bases at V and 9 bases at J, with 14 bases in the middle. CDR3 loop: CASGWRESEQFF. In DNA form, the CDR3 reads TGTGCCAGCGGGTGGAGGGAGTCTGAGCAGTTCTTC.

The V call is TRBV6-5, the J call TRBJ2-7; the match to TRBD1 covers 7 bases. CDR1 is MNHEY, CDR2 SVGAGI, per germline. Trimming at V came to 10 bases and at J to 0 bases, leaving 6 bases not matched to a gene. This CDR3 has 13 amino acids. This chain's CDR3 is CATSRDSSYEQYF. The CDR3 DNA follows: TGTGCCACGAGCCGGGACAGCTCCTACGAGCAGTACTTC.

This clone has just one count. The rearrangement uses TRBV7-2 and TRBJ1-1, with a weak D call TRBD1 (5 bases). CDR1 SGHTA and CDR2 FQGNSA come from the germline V gene. The ends were cut back, 5 bases at V and 1 base at J, with 17 bases in the middle. The CDR3 consists of 16 residues. The CDR3 protein is CASSARSGTGNTEAFF. The CDR3 DNA reads as TGTGCCAGCAGCGCGCGCTCAGGAACAGGGAACACTGAAGCTTTCTTT.

The genes are TRBV15 and TRBJ2-1, with D unresolved. With 3 bases removed from V and 0 bases from J, the gap between germline ends came to 15 bases. Germline CDR1 reads LNHNV; CDR2 reads YYDKDF (reference sequence). The CDR3 sequence is 17 residues long. Written as DNA, the CDR3 is TGTGCCACCAGCAGCAAAGCCGTACTGAGCTCCTACAATGAGCAGTTCTTC. Protein product: CATSSKAVLSSYNEQFF.

This clone was observed once. The chain employs TRBV2 and TRBJ2-3, with 13 positions matching TRBD2. With 5 bases clipped from V and 1 base from J, the junction kept 6 bases outside the gene matches. This CDR3 has 17 residues. Germline V gene sequence: CDR1 SNHLY, CDR2 FYNNEI. The CDR3 nucleotides read TGTGCCAGCAGTAGATGGACTAGCGGGAGTGGCACAGATACGCAGTATTTT. This sequence encodes CASSRWTSGSGTDTQYF.

The chain has TRBV6-1 and TRBJ2-5; 12 bases line up with TRBD2. The CDR3 loop spans 19 amino acids. Germline V lookup: CDR1 MNHNS, CDR2 SASEGT. V lost 2 bases and J lost 3; bases outside the gene matches: 13. CDR3 nucleotide sequence: TGTGCCAGCAGTGAACATTACGGACTAGCGGGACAGTTGAAAGAGACCCAGTACTTC. The encoded protein is CASSEHYGLAGQLKETQYF.

Notes on this clone: Other DNA sequences in this specimen translate into the identical CDR3. The chain recombines TRBV7-3 with TRBJ2-5; 15 nucleotides match TRBD2. The V gene end was trimmed by 5 bases and the J gene end by 3 bases; junction bases not matched to a gene: 4. The V gene's germline CDR1 is SGHTA and CDR2 FQGTGA. The CDR3 sequence is 16 residues long. In DNA, the CDR3 is TGTGCCAGCAGCCCCGGACTAGCGGGAGGGGAAGAGACCCAGTACTTC. This codes for CASSPGLAGGEETQYF.

The V gene is TRBV10-2, the J gene TRBJ2-1, with 7 bases identical to TRBD1. The length of the CDR3 is 15 residues. V dropped 6 bases and J dropped 4; count of bases not matched to a gene: 9. Looked up from germline, CDR1 is WSHSY and CDR2 is SAAADI. CDR3 loop: CASRRQGHKYNEQFF. In DNA, the CDR3 is TGCGCCAGCAGAAGACAGGGACACAAGTACAATGAGCAGTTCTTC.

This rearrangement joins TRBV27 to TRBJ1-2, with no clear D. CDR1 MNHEY and CDR2 SMNVEV come from the germline V gene (reference sequence). V dropped 2 bases and J dropped 3 bases, with 10 bases sitting between them. The CDR3 has 14 residues. The CDR3 loop is CASSLKSRDYGYTF. CDR3 in DNA: TGTGCCAGCAGTTTAAAGAGCCGGGACTATGGCTACACCTTC.

The CDR3 nucleotides are TGTGCCAGCAGTTACTCGAGTCACCCCCAGACCCAGTACTTC. This encodes CASSYSSHPQTQYF. The chain joins TRBV6-2 or TRBV6-3 to TRBJ2-5; the D is unclear. CDR1 and CDR2 from the germline V gene are MNHEY and SVGEGT. There are 14 residues in the CDR3. V was cut by 0 bases and J by 6 bases, with 11 bases left in between.